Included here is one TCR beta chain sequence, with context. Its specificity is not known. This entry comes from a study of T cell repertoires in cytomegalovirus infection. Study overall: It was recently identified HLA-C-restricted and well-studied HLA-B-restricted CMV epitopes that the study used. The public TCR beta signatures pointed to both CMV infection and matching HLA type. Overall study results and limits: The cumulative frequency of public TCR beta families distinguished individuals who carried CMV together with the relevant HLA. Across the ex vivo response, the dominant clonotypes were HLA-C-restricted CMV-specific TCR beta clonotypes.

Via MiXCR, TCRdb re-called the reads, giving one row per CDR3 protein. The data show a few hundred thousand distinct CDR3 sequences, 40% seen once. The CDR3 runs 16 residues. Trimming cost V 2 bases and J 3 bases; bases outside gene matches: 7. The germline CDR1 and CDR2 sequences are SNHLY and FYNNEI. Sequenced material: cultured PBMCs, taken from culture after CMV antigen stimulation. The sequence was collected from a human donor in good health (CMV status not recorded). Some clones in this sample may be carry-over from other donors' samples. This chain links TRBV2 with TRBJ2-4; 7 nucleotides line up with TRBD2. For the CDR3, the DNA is TGTGCCAGCAGTGAAAAGTTGGGGGGGGTCAAAAACATTCAGTACTTC. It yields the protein CASSEKLGGVKNIQYF. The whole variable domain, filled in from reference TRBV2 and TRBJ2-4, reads EPEVTQTPSHQVTQMGQEVILRCVPISNHLYFYWYRQILGQKVEFLVSFYNNEISEKSEIFDDQFSVERPDGSNFTLKIRSTKLEDSAMYFCASSEKLGGVKNIQYFGAGTRLSVL.